A selection of T cell receptor beta chains follows, all from one sample in a study of low-dose radiotherapy and immunotherapy resistance in tumors. TCRdb reprocessed the reads with MiXCR, giving one entry per CDR3 protein. Here the sample spans tens of thousands of distinct CDR3 sequences, 18% being singletons. This specimen was PBMCs, taken before treatment. The receptors here all came from a male donor with prostate cancer. CDR3s include the opening cysteine and the closing phenylalanine or tryptophan. A D gene is named only where the DNA matches it firmly. Size is stated for part of the rows, as once, few or many counts, or as a class when the clone is expanded.

>many|TRBJ2-5|TRBV7-8|15|TRBD2
CASSFSGGRGETQYF
TGTGCCAGCAGCTTTAGCGGGGGGCGTGGAGAGACCCAGTACTTC
>many|TRBJ1-1|TRBV5-1|13|-
CASSLGQRIEAFF
TGCGCCAGCAGCTTGGGGCAGAGAATTGAAGCTTTCTTT
>many|TRBJ1-1|TRBV27|15|-
CASSSGGPGSTEAFF
TGTGCCAGCAGTTCAGGCGGACCGGGGAGCACTGAAGCTTTCTTT
>-|TRBJ2-5|TRBV12-3/TRBV12-4|16|-
CASSAAGAGHQETQYF
TGTGCCAGCAGTGCCGCGGGGGCGGGGCACCAAGAGACCCAGTACTTC
>many|TRBJ2-1|TRBV19|16|-
CASSITESSSYNEQFF
TGTGCCAGTAGTATTACAGAATCGAGCTCCTACAATGAGCAGTTCTTC
>many|TRBJ2-1|TRBV6-6|16|-
CASSYPPGGSSNEQFF
TGTGCCAGCAGTTACCCCCCGGGGGGCTCATCCAATGAGCAGTTCTTC
>-|TRBJ1-5|TRBV7-8|16|-
CASSLGRRLYGQPQHF
TGTGCCAGCAGCTTAGGACGTCGGCTATACGGTCAGCCCCAGCATTTT
>few|TRBJ2-7|TRBV7-9|13|-
CASSPRQSYEQYF
TGTGCCAGCAGCCCCCGGCAGTCCTACGAGCAGTACTTC
>-|TRBJ2-1|TRBV12-3/TRBV12-4|11|-
CASTLGDEQFF
TGTGCCAGCACCTTAGGGGATGAGCAGTTCTTC
>many|TRBJ1-6|TRBV27|15|-
CASSFAGGRNSPLHF
TGTGCCAGCAGTTTTGCAGGCGGGAGAAATTCACCCCTCCACTTT
>many|TRBJ2-7|TRBV7-8|13|TRBD2
CASSQLAAYEQYF
TGTGCCAGCAGCCAACTAGCGGCCTACGAGCAGTACTTC
>many|TRBJ1-2|TRBV29-1|10|-
CSVGNYGYTF
TGCAGCGTGGGTAACTATGGCTACACCTTC
>many|TRBJ1-6|TRBV25-1|15|-
CASSPRTEGDSPLHF
TGTGCCAGCAGTCCCCGGACTGAGGGAGATTCACCCCTCCACTTT
>many|TRBJ1-5|TRBV9|14|-
CASSAWQGNQPQHF
TGTGCCAGCAGCGCTTGGCAGGGCAATCAGCCCCAGCATTTT
>many|TRBJ1-5|TRBV15|14|-
CATSRDRADQPQHF
TGTGCCACCAGCAGAGACCGGGCGGATCAGCCCCAGCATTTT
>many|TRBJ2-5|TRBV20-1|19|TRBD2
CSAREASWAGTSGQETQYF
TGCAGTGCTAGAGAGGCATCATGGGCCGGGACTAGCGGGCAAGAGACCCAGTACTTC
>many|TRBJ2-3|TRBV4-1|12|-
CASSDPPRAQYF
TGCGCCAGCAGCGACCCCCCGCGCGCACAGTATTTT
>many|TRBJ2-7|TRBV7-8|13|TRBD1
CASSPDRGDEQYF
TGTGCCAGCAGCCCCGACAGGGGGGACGAGCAGTACTTC
>many|TRBJ2-5|TRBV9|16|TRBD1
CASSVGGQGGQETQYF
TGTGCCAGCAGCGTGGGGGGACAGGGGGGACAAGAGACCCAGTACTTC
>many|TRBJ1-3|TRBV7-3|14|-
CASSNGTLGNTIYF
TGTGCCAGCAGCAACGGGACGCTCGGAAACACCATATATTTT
>many|TRBJ1-2|TRBV5-1|13|TRBD1
CASSPGTADGYTF
TGCGCCAGCAGCCCCGGGACAGCGGATGGCTACACCTTC
>-|TRBJ2-6|TRBV7-8|14|-
CASSTRSGANVLTF
TGTGCCAGCAGCACAAGATCAGGGGCCAACGTCCTGACTTTC
>many|TRBJ2-1|TRBV6-2/TRBV6-3|14|TRBD1
CASSNDRANNEQFF
TGTGCCAGCTCCAATGACAGGGCAAACAATGAGCAGTTCTTC
>-|TRBJ2-5|TRBV29-1|15|-
CSVEVQRRGQETQYF
TGTAGCGTTGAAGTTCAACGCAGGGGCCAAGAGACCCAGTACTTC
>-|TRBJ1-2|TRBV6-2/TRBV6-3|13|-
CASNRAPNYGYTF
TGTGCCAGCAACAGGGCCCCTAACTATGGCTACACCTTC
>many|TRBJ2-4|TRBV11-1|12|TRBD1
CASSPPRGPQYF
TGTGCCAGCAGCCCCCCAAGGGGGCCCCAGTACTTC
>many|TRBJ2-3|TRBV7-2|20|TRBD2
CASSTPDGSGGVIGTDTQYF
TGTGCCAGCAGCACCCCCGACGGTAGCGGGGGGGTTATTGGGACAGATACGCAGTATTTT
>many|TRBJ2-7|TRBV7-2|12|-
CASSLQGIEQYF
TGTGCCAGCAGCCTTCAGGGGATAGAGCAGTACTTC
>many|TRBJ2-3|TRBV5-4|16|-
CASSLVPQGGTDTQYF
TGTGCCAGCAGCTTGGTCCCCCAGGGGGGGACAGATACGCAGTATTTT
>-|TRBJ2-3|TRBV2|15|-
CASSALVSGTDTQYF
TGTGCCAGCAGTGCCCTGGTTTCCGGCACAGATACGCAGTATTTT
>many|TRBJ2-5|TRBV2|16|TRBD2
CASSTGLAGGQETQYF
TGTGCCAGCAGCACAGGACTAGCGGGGGGTCAAGAGACCCAGTACTTC
>many|TRBJ2-7|TRBV6-2/TRBV6-3|14|-
CASSWRGLGYEQYF
TGTGCCAGCAGTTGGCGGGGACTCGGCTACGAGCAGTACTTC
>many|TRBJ2-7|TRBV27|15|-
CASSLSGGAVGEQYF
TGTGCCAGCAGTTTATCAGGGGGGGCCGTAGGAGAGCAGTACTTC
>many|TRBJ2-3|TRBV20-1|17|-
CSAREEGASLGTDTQYF
TGCAGTGCTAGAGAGGAGGGGGCTAGTCTGGGCACAGATACGCAGTATTTT
>many|TRBJ2-3|TRBV5-1|15|TRBD1
CASSWSGTDTDTQYF
TGCGCCAGCAGCTGGTCCGGGACAGACACAGATACGCAGTATTTT
>few|TRBJ2-3|TRBV25-1|13|-
CASSGDLLDTQYF
TGTGCCAGCAGTGGGGACTTGTTAGATACGCAGTATTTT
>once|TRBJ1-1|TRBV5-3|12|-
CASNHRYTEAFF
TGTGCCAGCAATCACCGGTACACTGAAGCTTTCTTT